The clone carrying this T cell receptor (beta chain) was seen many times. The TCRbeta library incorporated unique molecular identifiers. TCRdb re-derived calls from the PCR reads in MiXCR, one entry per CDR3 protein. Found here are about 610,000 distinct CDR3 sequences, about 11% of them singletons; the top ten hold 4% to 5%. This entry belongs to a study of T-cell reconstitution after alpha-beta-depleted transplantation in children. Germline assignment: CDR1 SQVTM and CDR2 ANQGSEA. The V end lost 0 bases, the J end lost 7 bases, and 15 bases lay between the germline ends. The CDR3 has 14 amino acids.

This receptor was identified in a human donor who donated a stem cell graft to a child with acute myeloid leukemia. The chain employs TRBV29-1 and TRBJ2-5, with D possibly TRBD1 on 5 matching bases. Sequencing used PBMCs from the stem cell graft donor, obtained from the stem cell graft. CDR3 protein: CSVEDRSVRGTQYF. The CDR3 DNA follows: TGCAGCGTTGAAGATCGGAGCGTAAGGGGGACCCAGTACTTC.